Here is one T cell receptor beta chain with its context. The CDR3 consists of 15 residues. The ends lost 6 bases at V and 0 bases at J; junction bases unmatched: 7. CDR1 is DFQATT and CDR2 is SNEGSKA in the germline V gene (reference sequence). Preparation of the TCRbeta library was carried out with unique molecular identifiers. One entry per CDR3 protein results from TCRdb running MiXCR on the PCR reads. The sample shows about 610,000 distinct CDR3 sequences, about 10% of them seen only once. This specimen comes from a study of T-cell reconstitution after alpha-beta-depleted transplantation in children.

This chain joins TRBV20-1 and TRBJ2-2; TRBD1 matches at 7 bases. This TCR was recovered from a human donor who donated a stem cell graft to a child with acute myeloid leukemia. The sequencing here drew on PBMCs from the stem cell graft donor, taken from the stem cell graft. The CDR3 DNA reads TGCAGTGCGGGACGAAGGGGGCCGAACACCGGGGAGCTGTTTTTT. It is translated as CSAGRRGPNTGELFF.